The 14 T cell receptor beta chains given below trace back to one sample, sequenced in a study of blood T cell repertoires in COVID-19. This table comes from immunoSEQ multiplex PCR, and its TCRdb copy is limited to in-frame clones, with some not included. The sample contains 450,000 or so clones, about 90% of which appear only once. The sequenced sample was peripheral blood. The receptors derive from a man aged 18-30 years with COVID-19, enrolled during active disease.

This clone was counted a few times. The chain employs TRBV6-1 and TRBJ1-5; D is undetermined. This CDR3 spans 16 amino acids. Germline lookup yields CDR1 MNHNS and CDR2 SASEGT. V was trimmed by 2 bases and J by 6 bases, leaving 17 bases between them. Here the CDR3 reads CASSEMPVSGSQPQHF. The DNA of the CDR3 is TGTGCCAGCAGTGAAATGCCGGTCTCGGGGAGTCAGCCCCAGCATTTT.

CDR3 protein: CAITGTGGEKLFF. As DNA, the CDR3 is TGTGCCATAACTGGGACAGGGGGTGAAAAACTGTTTTTT. The chain has TRBV6-5 and TRBJ1-4; 11 nucleotides align to TRBD1. Germline V gives CDR1 MNHEY, CDR2 SVGAGI. V was clipped by 10 bases and J by 7 bases; unmatched bases: 5. The CDR3 is 13 residues long.

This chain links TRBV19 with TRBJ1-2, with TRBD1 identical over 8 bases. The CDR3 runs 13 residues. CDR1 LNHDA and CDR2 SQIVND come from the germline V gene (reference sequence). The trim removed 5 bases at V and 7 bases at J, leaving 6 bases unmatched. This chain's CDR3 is CASSWTGSGGYTF. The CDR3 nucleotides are TGTGCCAGTAGTTGGACAGGGAGCGGTGGCTACACCTTC.

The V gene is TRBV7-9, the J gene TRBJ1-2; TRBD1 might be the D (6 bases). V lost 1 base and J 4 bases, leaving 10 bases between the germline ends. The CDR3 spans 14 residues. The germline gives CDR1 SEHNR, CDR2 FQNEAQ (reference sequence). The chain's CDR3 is CASSLGGTSYGYTF. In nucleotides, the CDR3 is TGTGCCAGCAGCTTAGGGGGGACAAGCTATGGCTACACCTTC.

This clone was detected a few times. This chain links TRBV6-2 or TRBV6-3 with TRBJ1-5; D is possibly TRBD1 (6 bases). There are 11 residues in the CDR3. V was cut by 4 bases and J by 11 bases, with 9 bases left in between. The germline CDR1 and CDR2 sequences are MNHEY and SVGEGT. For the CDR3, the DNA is TGTGCCAGCAGTTTACAGGGTACCCAGCATTTT. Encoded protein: CASSLQGTQHF.

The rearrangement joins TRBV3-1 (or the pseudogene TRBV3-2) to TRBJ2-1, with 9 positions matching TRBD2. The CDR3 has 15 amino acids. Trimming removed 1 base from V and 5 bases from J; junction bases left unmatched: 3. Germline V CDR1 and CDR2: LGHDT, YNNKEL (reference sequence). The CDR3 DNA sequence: TGTGCCAGCAGCCAAGGGACTAGCGCAGACAATGAGCAGTTCTTC. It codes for CASSQGTSADNEQFF.

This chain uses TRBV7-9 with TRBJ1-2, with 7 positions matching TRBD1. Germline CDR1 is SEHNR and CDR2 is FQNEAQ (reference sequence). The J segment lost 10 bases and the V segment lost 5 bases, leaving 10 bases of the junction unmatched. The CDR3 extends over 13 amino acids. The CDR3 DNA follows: TGTGCCAGCAGCACGGGACAGAAGGGGACCTACACCTTC. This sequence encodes CASSTGQKGTYTF.

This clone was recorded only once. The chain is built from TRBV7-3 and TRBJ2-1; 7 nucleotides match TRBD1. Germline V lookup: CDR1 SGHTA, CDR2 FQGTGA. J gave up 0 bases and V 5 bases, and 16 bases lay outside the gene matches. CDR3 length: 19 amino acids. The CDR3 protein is CASSRSGTARPSSYNEQFF. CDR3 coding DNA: TGTGCCAGCAGCAGGTCCGGGACAGCTAGACCCAGCTCCTACAATGAGCAGTTCTTC. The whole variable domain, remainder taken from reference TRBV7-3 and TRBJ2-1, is GAGVSQTPSNKVTEKGKYVELRCDPISGHTALYWYRQSLGQGPEFLIYFQGTGAADDSGLPNDRFFAVRPEGSVSTLKIQRTERGDSAVYLCASSRSGTARPSSYNEQFFGPGTRLTVL.

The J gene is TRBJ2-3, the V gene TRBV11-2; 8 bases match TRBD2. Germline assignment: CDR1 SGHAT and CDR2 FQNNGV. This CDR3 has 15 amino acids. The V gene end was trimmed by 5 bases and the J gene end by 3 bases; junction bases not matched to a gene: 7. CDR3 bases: TGTGCCAGCAGCCCCGGGGCGGGGGGAACAGATACGCAGTATTTT. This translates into CASSPGAGGTDTQYF.

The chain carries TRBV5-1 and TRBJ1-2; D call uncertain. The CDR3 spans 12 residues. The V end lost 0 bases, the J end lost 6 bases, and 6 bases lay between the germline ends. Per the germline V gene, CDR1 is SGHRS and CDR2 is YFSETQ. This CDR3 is CASSLGQNGYTF. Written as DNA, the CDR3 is TGCGCCAGCAGCTTGGGGCAGAATGGCTACACCTTC.

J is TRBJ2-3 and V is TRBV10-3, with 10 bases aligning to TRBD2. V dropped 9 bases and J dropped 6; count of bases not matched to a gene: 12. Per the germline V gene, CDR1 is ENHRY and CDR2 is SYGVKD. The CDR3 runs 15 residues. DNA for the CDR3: TGTGCCATTTCCCCAGCGGGAGGGCCTGGGGATACGCAGTATTTT. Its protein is CAISPAGGPGDTQYF.

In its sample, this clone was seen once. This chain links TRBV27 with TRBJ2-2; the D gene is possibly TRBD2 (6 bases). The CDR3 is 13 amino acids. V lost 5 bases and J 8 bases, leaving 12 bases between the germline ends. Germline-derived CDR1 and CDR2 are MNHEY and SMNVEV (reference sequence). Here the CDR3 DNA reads TGTGCCAGCAGTCCCCACGGAGGGGGGGAGCTGTTTTTT. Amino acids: CASSPHGGGELFF.

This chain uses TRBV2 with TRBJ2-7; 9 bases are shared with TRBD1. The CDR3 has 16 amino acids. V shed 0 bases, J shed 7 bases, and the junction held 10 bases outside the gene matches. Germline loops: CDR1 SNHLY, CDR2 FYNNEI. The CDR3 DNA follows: TGTGCCAGCAGTGAAGCAGTTTGGACAGGGGAAGTGGAGCAGTACTTC. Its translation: CASSEAVWTGEVEQYF.

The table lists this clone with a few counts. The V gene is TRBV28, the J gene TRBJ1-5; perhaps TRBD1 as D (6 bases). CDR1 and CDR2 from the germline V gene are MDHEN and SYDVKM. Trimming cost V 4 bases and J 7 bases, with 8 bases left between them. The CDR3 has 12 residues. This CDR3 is CASSWGGQPQHF. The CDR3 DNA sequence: TGTGCCAGCAGTTGGGGGGGCCAGCCCCAGCATTTT.